The 20 T cell receptor beta chains below all came from one sample that was sequenced in a study of T cell clonotyping in hematopoietic cell transplantation. The table came from immunoSEQ multiplex PCR; TCRdb's copy has only in-frame clones and leaves some out. The table shows roughly 5,300 clones, with approximately 81% occurring only once. The time point is: recipient sample about 28 days before transplant, after cytoreduction. Sequenced material: peripheral blood mononuclear cells, taken before stem cell transplant. Receptors were obtained from a man between 60 and 75 years old with acute myeloid leukemia. Some clones in this sample may be carry-over from other donors' samples.

In its sample, this clone was seen a few times. The CDR3 region is CASSTGQGRSLREKLFF. CDR3 sequence (DNA): TGCGCCAGCAGCACGGGACAGGGGCGGAGCCTTCGGGAAAAACTGTTTTTT. The V gene is TRBV5-1, the J gene TRBJ1-4, with 10 bases that match TRBD1. Losses at the gene ends were 4 bases for V and 8 bases for J; bases not matched to a gene: 14. Germline V gene sequence: CDR1 SGHRS, CDR2 YFSETQ. This CDR3 comprises 17 residues.

The gene calls are TRBV6-5 and TRBJ2-5, with 7 bases lining up with TRBD2. After removal of 2 bases from V and 4 bases from J, the junction contained 7 bases not matched to a gene. Germline V gene data show CDR1 as MNHEY and CDR2 as SVGAGI. This CDR3 is built from 15 residues. The CDR3 nucleotides are TGTGCCAGCAGTTACAGACAAGGGGAGGGAGAGACCCAGTACTTC. Protein sequence: CASSYRQGEGETQYF.

This clone was observed a single time. V is TRBV29-1 and J is TRBJ1-1, with 7 nucleotides matching TRBD1. The CDR3 totals 12 residues. Trimming took 7 bases from V and 6 from J; bases not matched to a gene: 8. Germline loops: CDR1 SQVTM, CDR2 ANQGSEA. The CDR3 region is CSASRGAAEAFF. The CDR3 region has the DNA TGCAGCGCCTCCAGGGGGGCGGCTGAAGCTTTCTTT. The variable domain in full, with the rest retrieved from reference TRBV29-1 and TRBJ1-1, is SAVISQKPSRDICQRGTSLTIQCQVDSQVTMMFWYRQQPGQSLTLIATANQGSEATYESGFVIDKFPISRPNLTFSTLTVSNMSPEDSSIYLCSASRGAAEAFFGQGTRLTVV.

The rearrangement joins TRBV4-3 to TRBJ2-1; 9 nucleotides match TRBD2. Per the germline V gene, CDR1 is LGHNA and CDR2 is YSLEER. This CDR3 comprises 16 residues. Trimming took 0 bases from V and 4 from J; bases not matched to a gene: 4. This chain's CDR3 is CASSQEDSGGYNEQFF. The DNA of the CDR3 is TGCGCCAGCAGCCAAGAAGATAGCGGGGGTTACAATGAGCAGTTCTTC.

This chain joins TRBV14 and TRBJ1-2; D not resolved. The CDR3 runs to 14 residues. Trimming stripped 0 bases from V and 8 bases from J, with 13 bases between. The V gene's germline CDR1 is SGHDN and CDR2 FVKESK. For the CDR3, the DNA is TGTGCCAGCAGCCAAGATGAAGGCTTTGGCGGCTACACCTTC. Translated, it gives CASSQDEGFGGYTF.

The chain is built from TRBV30 and TRBJ1-3; D call uncertain. The CDR3 is made up of 15 amino acids. The ends were cut back, 0 bases at V and 0 bases at J, with 9 bases in the middle. Germline V CDR1 and CDR2: GTSNPN, SVGIG (reference sequence). The CDR3 DNA follows: TGTGCCTGGAGTGTCCTGCGGAGCTCTGGAAACACCATATATTTT. Amino acid sequence: CAWSVLRSSGNTIYF.

This clone occurred a few times. V and J are TRBV5-6 and TRBJ2-1; 13 nucleotides align to TRBD2. Germline V gene data show CDR1 as SGHDT and CDR2 as YYEEEE. The CDR3 spans 14 residues. Trimming took 5 bases from V and 8 from J; bases not matched to a gene: 4. CDR3 in amino acids: CASRLAGGLYEQFF. CDR3 nucleotide sequence: TGTGCCAGCAGACTAGCGGGGGGGCTTTATGAGCAGTTCTTC.

This chain joins TRBV15 and TRBJ2-7; no firm D call. The V gene's germline CDR1 is LNHNV and CDR2 YYDKDF (reference sequence). The ends were cut back, 2 bases at V and 5 bases at J, with 13 bases in the middle. The CDR3 runs 14 residues. The CDR3 region is CATSRSRAGHEQYF. DNA of the CDR3: TGTGCCACCAGCAGAAGTAGGGCAGGTCACGAGCAGTACTTC. The complete variable domain, with remaining parts taken from reference TRBV15 and TRBJ2-7, reads DAMVIQNPRYQVTQFGKPVTLSCSQTLNHNVMYWYQQKSSQAPKLLFHYYDKDFNNEADTPDNFQSRRPNTSFCFLDIRSPGLGDTAMYLCATSRSRAGHEQYFGPGTRLTVT.

The CDR3 is CASSLTGRFGGGTEAFF. CDR3 DNA: TGTGCCAGCAGCTTAACGGGCAGGTTCGGGGGAGGCACTGAAGCTTTCTTT. The V call is TRBV7-3, the J call TRBJ1-1, with D maybe TRBD1 (5 bases). Per the germline V gene, CDR1 is SGHTA and CDR2 is FQGTGA. There are 17 residues in the CDR3. Deletions cut 0 bases from V and 4 bases from J, with 18 bases between.

J is TRBJ2-5 and V is TRBV5-4; D not certain. The V gene's germline CDR1 is SGHNT and CDR2 YYREEE (reference sequence). Trimming stripped 5 bases from V and 2 bases from J, with 13 bases between. The CDR3 has 14 amino acids. The CDR3 protein is CASRSWALQETQYF. The CDR3 DNA sequence: TGTGCCAGCAGAAGTTGGGCGTTGCAAGAGACCCAGTACTTC. The full variable domain, with the rest looked up from reference TRBV5-4 and TRBJ2-5, is ETGVTQSPTHLIKTRGQQVTLRCSSQSGHNTVSWYQQALGQGPQFIFQYYREEENGRGNFPPRFSGLQFPNYSSELNVNALELDDSALYLCASRSWALQETQYFGPGTRLLVL.

The J gene is TRBJ1-4, the V gene TRBV28; no clear D. Trimming cost V 5 bases and J 7 bases, with 20 bases left between them. Germline CDR1 MDHEN, CDR2 SYDVKM. This CDR3 has 16 residues. Here the CDR3 reads CASSLNGGREREKLFF. The CDR3 region has the DNA TGTGCCAGCAGTCTTAATGGAGGAAGGGAGCGTGAAAAACTGTTTTTT. Drawing the rest from reference TRBV28 and TRBJ1-4, the complete variable domain is DVKVTQSSRYLVKRTGEKVFLECVQDMDHENMFWYRQDPGLGLRLIYFSYDVKMKEKGDIPEGYSVSREKKERFSLILESASTNQTSMYLCASSLNGGREREKLFFGSGTQLSVL.

V usage is TRBV6-4 and J usage is TRBJ1-1; 7 nucleotides match TRBD1. Per germline, CDR1 MRHNA and CDR2 SNTAGT. The CDR3 has 17 amino acids. The junction had 15 bases not matched to a gene; V was cut back by 4 bases and J by 4 bases. The chain's CDR3 is CASSGSTGEEGGTEAFF. CDR3 nucleotides: TGTGCCAGCAGTGGGTCTACAGGGGAAGAAGGAGGCACTGAAGCTTTCTTT.

This sequence joins TRBV19 and TRBJ2-6; possibly TRBD1 for D (6 bases). The V and J ends lost 6 bases and 3 bases respectively, with 21 bases between them. The CDR3 length is 18 residues. Germline V lookup: CDR1 LNHDA, CDR2 SQIVND (reference sequence). The CDR3 region is CASRYRARGNSGANVLTF. The CDR3, as DNA: TGTGCCAGTAGGTATCGGGCCAGGGGAAACAGTGGGGCCAACGTCCTGACTTTC.

V is TRBV9 and J is TRBJ1-2, with D possibly matching TRBD1 (6 bases). Germline lookup yields CDR1 SGDLS and CDR2 YYNGEE. Trimming took 2 bases from V and 0 from J, leaving 14 bases between them. The CDR3 consists of 16 residues. The CDR3 nucleotides read TGTGCCAGCAGCGTTGGGCAGGGGTTAGCTAACTATGGCTACACCTTC. This translates into CASSVGQGLANYGYTF.

This chain uses TRBV5-1 with TRBJ2-2; 14 positions agree with TRBD2. CDR3 size: 15 residues. V gave up 5 bases and J gave up 3 bases; unmatched junction bases: 0. Germline CDR1 reads SGHRS; CDR2 reads YFSETQ. CDR3 amino acids: CASRGLAGDTGELFF. DNA for the CDR3: TGCGCCAGCAGGGGACTAGCGGGAGACACCGGGGAGCTGTTTTTT.

The chain has TRBV6-6 and TRBJ2-3, with D perhaps matching TRBD1 (6 bases). CDR1 and CDR2 (germline): MNHNY, SVGAGI (reference sequence). Trimming took off 4 bases at V and 4 bases at J, with 9 bases between the two ends. This CDR3 comprises 13 residues. CDR3 sequence: CASSFPGADTQYF. CDR3 nucleotides: TGTGCCAGCAGTTTCCCAGGGGCAGATACGCAGTATTTT.

The gene calls are TRBV19 and TRBJ1-4; D unclear. Trimming left V 3 bases short and J 0 bases short, with 11 bases between. CDR1 and CDR2 (germline): LNHDA, SQIVND (reference sequence). This CDR3 has 16 amino acids. The CDR3 nucleotides read TGTGCCAGTAGTATCGTTCGGGGAACAACTAATGAAAAACTGTTTTTT. This gives the protein CASSIVRGTTNEKLFF.

In this sample, this clone turned up a few times. The V call is TRBV5-1, the J call TRBJ2-1; weak D call: TRBD2 (6 bases). The CDR3 runs 15 residues. The germline gives CDR1 SGHRS, CDR2 YFSETQ. Trimming removed 1 base at V and 7 bases at J, with 15 bases between. The CDR3, as DNA: TGCGCCAGCAGCTTGACGGGGACTTCGGGGAATGAGCAGTTCTTC. Its translation is CASSLTGTSGNEQFF. Looking up the rest from reference TRBV5-1 and TRBJ2-1 gives the full variable domain: KAGVTQTPRYLIKTRGQQVTLSCSPISGHRSVSWYQQTPGQGLQFLFEYFSETQRNKGNFPGRFSGRQFSNSRSEMNVSTLELGDSALYLCASSLTGTSGNEQFFGPGTRLTVL.

This chain connects TRBV20-1 to TRBJ2-5; D is ambiguous. The CDR3 consists of 10 residues. In germline, CDR1 is DFQATT, CDR2 SNEGSKA (reference sequence). V was cut by 3 bases and J by 7 bases, with 6 bases left in between. CDR3 DNA: TGCAGTGCTAGGTTGGGGACCCAGTACTTC. It specifies CSARLGTQYF.

The rearrangement uses TRBV2 and TRBJ1-5; TRBD1 might be the D (6 bases). This CDR3 contains 14 residues. Per the germline V gene, CDR1 is SNHLY and CDR2 is FYNNEI. Trimming took 4 bases from V and 6 from J, leaving 13 bases between them. CDR3 sequence (DNA): TGTGCCAGCAGTGGACAGGAACGTCTTCAGCCCCAGCATTTT. It codes for CASSGQERLQPQHF.